This paragraph reports one TCR beta chain. Antigen unknown. Trimming removed 7 bases from V and 2 bases from J; junction bases left unmatched: 15. The CDR3 spans 16 residues. Germline lookup yields CDR1 SQVTM and CDR2 ANQGSEA. These data originate in a study of T cells after yellow fever vaccination. Study-wide points: Abundant bulk-population clonotypes could contaminate the FACS-sorted repertoires.

TCRdb called the 5' RACE reads again in MiXCR, with one record for every CDR3 protein. Of 300,000 to 400,000 distinct CDR3 sequences in the sample, around an eighth were seen once. V gene TRBV29-1 combines with J gene TRBJ2-3, with 7 bases lining up with TRBD2. The TCR comes from a man aged 18 to 30 who received the YFV17D yellow fever vaccine. Sequences were derived from CD4+ T cells sorted from PBMCs, sampled 15 days after the yellow fever booster vaccination. The CDR3: CSGIAGRGIPTDTQYF. The CDR3 DNA follows: TGCAGCGGAATAGCGGGTCGAGGGATCCCCACAGATACGCAGTATTTT.